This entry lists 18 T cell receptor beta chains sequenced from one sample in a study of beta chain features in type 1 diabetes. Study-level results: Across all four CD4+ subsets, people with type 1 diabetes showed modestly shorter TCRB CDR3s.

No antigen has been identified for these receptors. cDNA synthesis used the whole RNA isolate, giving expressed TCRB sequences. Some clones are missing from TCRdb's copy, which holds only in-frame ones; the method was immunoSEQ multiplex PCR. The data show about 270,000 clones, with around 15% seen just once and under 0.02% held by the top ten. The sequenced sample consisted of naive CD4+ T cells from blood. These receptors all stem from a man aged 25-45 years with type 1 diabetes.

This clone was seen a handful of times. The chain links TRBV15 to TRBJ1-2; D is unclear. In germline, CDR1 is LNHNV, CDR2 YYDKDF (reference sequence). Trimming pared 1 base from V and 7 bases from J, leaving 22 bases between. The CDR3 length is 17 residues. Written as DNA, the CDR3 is TGTGCCACCAGCAGAGCCTACACCGCCAGTAGCTATCGTGGCTACACCTTC. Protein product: CATSRAYTASSYRGYTF.

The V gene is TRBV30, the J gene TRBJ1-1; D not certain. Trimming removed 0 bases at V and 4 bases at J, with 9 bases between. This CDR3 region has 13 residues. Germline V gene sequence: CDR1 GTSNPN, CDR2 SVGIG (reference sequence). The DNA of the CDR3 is TGTGCCTGGAGTGTACATGAGGGCACTGAAGCTTTCTTT. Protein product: CAWSVHEGTEAFF.

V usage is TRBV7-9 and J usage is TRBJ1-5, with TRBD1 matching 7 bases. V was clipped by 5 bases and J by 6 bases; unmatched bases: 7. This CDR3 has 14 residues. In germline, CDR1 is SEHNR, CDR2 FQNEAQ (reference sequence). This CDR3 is CASSEGTAGQPQHF. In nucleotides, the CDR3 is TGTGCCAGCAGCGAGGGGACAGCGGGTCAGCCCCAGCATTTT.

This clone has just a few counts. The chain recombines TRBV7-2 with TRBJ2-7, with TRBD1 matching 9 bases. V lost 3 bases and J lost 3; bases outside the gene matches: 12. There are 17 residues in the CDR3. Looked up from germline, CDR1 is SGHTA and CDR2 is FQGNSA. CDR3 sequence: CASSLDYRGRSRYEQYF. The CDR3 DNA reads TGTGCCAGCAGCTTGGATTACAGGGGGCGAAGCCGCTACGAGCAGTACTTC.

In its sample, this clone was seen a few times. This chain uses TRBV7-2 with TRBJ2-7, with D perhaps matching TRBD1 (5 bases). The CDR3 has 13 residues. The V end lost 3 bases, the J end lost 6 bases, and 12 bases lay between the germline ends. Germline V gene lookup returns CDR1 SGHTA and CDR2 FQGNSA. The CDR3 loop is CASSFGQGSEQYF. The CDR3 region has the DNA TGTGCCAGCAGCTTTGGTCAGGGTAGCGAGCAGTACTTC.

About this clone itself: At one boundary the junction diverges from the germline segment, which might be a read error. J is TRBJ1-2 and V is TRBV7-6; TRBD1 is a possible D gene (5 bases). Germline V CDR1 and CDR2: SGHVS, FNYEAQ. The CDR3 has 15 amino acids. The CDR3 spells CASSLAMDTNYGYTF. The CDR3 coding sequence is TGTGCCAGCAGTTTAGCGATGGACACCAACTATGGCTACACCTTC.

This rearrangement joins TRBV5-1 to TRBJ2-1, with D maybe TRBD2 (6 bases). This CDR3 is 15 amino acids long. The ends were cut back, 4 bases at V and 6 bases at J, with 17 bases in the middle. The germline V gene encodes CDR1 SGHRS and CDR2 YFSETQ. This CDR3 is CASSGVGRPGNEQFF. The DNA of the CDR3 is TGCGCCAGCAGCGGGGTCGGGAGACCTGGCAATGAGCAGTTCTTC.

CDR3 DNA sequence: TGTGCCAGCAGCTTAAGCCGTTTGAGCGGGAGGGCCCAAGAGACCCAGTACTTC. Its protein product is CASSLSRLSGRAQETQYF. The rearrangement links TRBV7-9 to TRBJ2-5; 10 bases align to TRBD2. The CDR3 sequence is 18 residues long. The junction had 10 bases not matched to a gene; V was cut back by 2 bases and J by 1 base. Germline V CDR1 and CDR2: SEHNR, FQNEAQ (reference sequence).

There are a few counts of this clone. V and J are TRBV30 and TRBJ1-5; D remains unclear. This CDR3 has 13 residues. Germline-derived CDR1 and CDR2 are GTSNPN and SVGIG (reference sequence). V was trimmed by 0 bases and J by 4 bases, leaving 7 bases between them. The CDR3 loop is CAWSVAANQPQHF. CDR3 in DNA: TGTGCCTGGAGTGTGGCGGCTAATCAGCCCCAGCATTTT.

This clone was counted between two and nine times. Written as DNA, the CDR3 is TGTGCCAGCAGTTCGGAGGGACAGCCGAACACCGGGGAGCTGTTTTTT. It specifies CASSSEGQPNTGELFF. This chain uses TRBV28 with TRBJ2-2; possibly TRBD1 for D (7 bases). The germline CDR1 and CDR2 sequences are MDHEN and SYDVKM. The CDR3 is 16 residues long. Between the trimmed V and J ends, which lost 4 bases and 0 bases, there was a span of 12 bases.

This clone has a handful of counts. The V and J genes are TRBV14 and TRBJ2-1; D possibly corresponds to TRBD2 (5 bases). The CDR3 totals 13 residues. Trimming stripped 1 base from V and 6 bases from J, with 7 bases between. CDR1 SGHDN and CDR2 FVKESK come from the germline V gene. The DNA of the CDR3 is TGTGCCAGCAGCCAAGGGACTTTCAATGAGCAGTTCTTC. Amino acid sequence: CASSQGTFNEQFF.

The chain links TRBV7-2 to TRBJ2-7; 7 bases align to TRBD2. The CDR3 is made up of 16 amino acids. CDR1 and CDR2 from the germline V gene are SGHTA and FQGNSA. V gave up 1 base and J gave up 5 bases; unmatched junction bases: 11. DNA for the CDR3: TGTGCCAGCAGCTTAGTTTCGACTAGCCCAATGGACGAGCAGTACTTC. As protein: CASSLVSTSPMDEQYF.

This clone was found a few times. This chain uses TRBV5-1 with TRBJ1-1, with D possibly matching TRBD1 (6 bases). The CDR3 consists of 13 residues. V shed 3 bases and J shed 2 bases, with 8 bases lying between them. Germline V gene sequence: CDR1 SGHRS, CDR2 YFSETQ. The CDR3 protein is CASSSDSNTEAFF. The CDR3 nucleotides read TGCGCCAGCAGCTCGGACAGTAACACTGAAGCTTTCTTT.

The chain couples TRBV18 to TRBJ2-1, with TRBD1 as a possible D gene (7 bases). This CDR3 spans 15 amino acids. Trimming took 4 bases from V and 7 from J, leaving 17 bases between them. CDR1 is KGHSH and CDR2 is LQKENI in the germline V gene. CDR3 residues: CASSRDSGGRNEQFF. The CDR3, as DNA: TGTGCCAGCTCACGGGACTCAGGGGGAAGGAATGAGCAGTTCTTC. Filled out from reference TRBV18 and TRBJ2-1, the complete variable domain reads NAGVMQNPRHLVRRRGQEARLRCSPMKGHSHVYWYRQLPEEGLKFMVYLQKENIIDESGMPKERFSAEFPKEGPSILRIQQVVRGDSAAYFCASSRDSGGRNEQFFGPGTRLTVL.

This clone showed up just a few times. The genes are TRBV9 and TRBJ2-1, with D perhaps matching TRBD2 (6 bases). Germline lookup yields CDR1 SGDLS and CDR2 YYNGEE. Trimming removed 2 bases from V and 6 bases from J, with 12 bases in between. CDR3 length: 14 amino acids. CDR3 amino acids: CASSVGGIGNEQFF. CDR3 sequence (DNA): TGTGCCAGCAGCGTTGGCGGGATAGGCAATGAGCAGTTCTTC.

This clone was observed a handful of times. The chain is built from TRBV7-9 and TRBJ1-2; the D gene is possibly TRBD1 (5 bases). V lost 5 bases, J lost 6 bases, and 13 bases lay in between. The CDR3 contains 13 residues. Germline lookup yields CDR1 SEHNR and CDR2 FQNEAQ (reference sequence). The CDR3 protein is CASSTLGADGYTF. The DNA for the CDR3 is TGTGCCAGCAGCACGCTAGGGGCGGATGGCTACACCTTC.

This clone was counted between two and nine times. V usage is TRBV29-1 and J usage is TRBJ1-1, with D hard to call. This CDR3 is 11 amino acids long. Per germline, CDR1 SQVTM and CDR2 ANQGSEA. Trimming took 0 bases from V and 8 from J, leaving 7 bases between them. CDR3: CSVEEGREAFF. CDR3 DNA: TGCAGCGTTGAAGAGGGCAGGGAAGCTTTCTTT.

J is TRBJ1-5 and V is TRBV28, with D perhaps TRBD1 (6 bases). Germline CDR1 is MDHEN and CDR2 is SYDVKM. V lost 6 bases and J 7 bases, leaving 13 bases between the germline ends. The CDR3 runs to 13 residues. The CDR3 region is CASSVTGSQPQHF. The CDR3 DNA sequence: TGTGCCAGCAGCGTCACAGGGTCCCAGCCCCAGCATTTT. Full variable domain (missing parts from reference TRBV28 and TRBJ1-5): DVKVTQSSRYLVKRTGEKVFLECVQDMDHENMFWYRQDPGLGLRLIYFSYDVKMKEKGDIPEGYSVSREKKERFSLILESASTNQTSMYLCASSVTGSQPQHFGDGTRLSIL.